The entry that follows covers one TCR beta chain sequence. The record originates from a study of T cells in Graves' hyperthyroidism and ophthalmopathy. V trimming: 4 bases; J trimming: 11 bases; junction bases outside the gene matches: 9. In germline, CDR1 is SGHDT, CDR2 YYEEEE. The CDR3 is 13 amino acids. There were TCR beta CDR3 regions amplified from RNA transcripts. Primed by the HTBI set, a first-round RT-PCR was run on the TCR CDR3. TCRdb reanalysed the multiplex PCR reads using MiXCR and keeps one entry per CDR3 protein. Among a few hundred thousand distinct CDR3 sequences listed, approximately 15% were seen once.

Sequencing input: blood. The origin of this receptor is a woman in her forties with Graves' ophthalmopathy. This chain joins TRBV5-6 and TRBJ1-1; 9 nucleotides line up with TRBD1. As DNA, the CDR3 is TGTGCCAGCAGCCGTATGGGGACAGGGCTCGCTTTCTTT. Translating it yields CASSRMGTGLAFF.